What follows are 8 T cell receptor beta chains derived from one specimen sequenced in a study of regulatory T cells in long-lasting Graves disease. Libraries of TCR beta came from iRepertoire HTBI primers plus Arm-PCR of CDR3 regions. TCRdb analysed the multiplex PCR reads with MiXCR anew, one entry per CDR3 protein. The profile covers about 660,000 distinct CDR3 sequences, with roughly 30% appearing a single time and around 42% taken by the ten largest. The time point denotes: persistent/refractory GD, antithyroid drugs over 5 years with positive TRAb. Following extraction of RNA from PBMCs, that RNA was used to make the TCR library. Sequenced material: peripheral blood mononuclear cells (PBMCs), taken when the disease was refractory, from a patient treated with antithyroid drugs. The receptors were sampled from a female donor with Graves disease.

The chain employs TRBV7-3 and TRBJ1-5; no definite D call. The CDR3 is 8 residues long. Per the germline V gene, CDR1 is SGHTA and CDR2 is FQGTGA. In DNA form, the CDR3 reads TGTTCCGTTCAGCCCCAGCATTTT. It specifies CSVQPQHF.

A single count supports this clonotype. This chain uses TRBV6-5 with TRBJ2-5; no firm D call. Germline assignment: CDR1 MNHEY and CDR2 SVGAGI. CDR3 length: 14 residues. The V and J ends lost 1 base and 4 bases respectively, with 10 bases between them. The CDR3 loop is CASSYLSSGETQYF. CDR3 in DNA: TGTGCCAGCAGTTACTTATCGTCGGGAGAGACCCAGTACTTC.

This clonotype occurred a few times. CDR3 residues: CASSELWTGRNSYEQYF. CDR3 nucleotides: TGTGCCAGCAGTGAACTTTGGACAGGGCGCAACTCCTACGAGCAGTACTTC. The chain carries TRBV6-1 and TRBJ2-7; 8 bases align to TRBD1. Germline lookup yields CDR1 MNHNS and CDR2 SASEGT. The CDR3 is 17 residues long. Trimming at V came to 2 bases and at J to 0 bases, leaving 9 bases not matched to a gene.

This chain uses TRBV7-2 with TRBJ1-1; a possible D gene is TRBD1 (6 bases). Trimming removed 6 bases at V and 9 bases at J, with 20 bases between. The germline V gene has CDR1 SGHTA and CDR2 FQGNSA. This CDR3 comprises 14 residues. The DNA of the CDR3 is TGTGCCAGCAGACTACAGGGTCTCCTAGTTAAAGCTTTCTTT. This sequence encodes CASRLQGLLVKAFF.

The rearrangement joins TRBV12-3 or TRBV12-4 to TRBJ1-5; D gene ambiguous. V was pared by 8 bases and J by 2 bases, with 19 bases between. The length of the CDR3 is 16 residues. CDR3 sequence: CASGTTTSSGNQPQHF. Written as DNA, the CDR3 is TGTGCCAGCGGAACTACGACATCATCAGGCAATCAGCCCCAGCATTTT.

In DNA form, the CDR3 reads TGTGCCAGTAGTATCCGGACAGACTTCACTGAAGCTTTCTTT. It encodes CASSIRTDFTEAFF. The gene calls are TRBV19 and TRBJ1-1, with a tentative D call TRBD1 (6 bases). Trimming shortened V by 3 bases and J by 4 bases, and 12 bases separated the two germline ends. The germline CDR1 and CDR2 sequences are LNHDA and SQIVND (reference sequence). The CDR3 has 14 residues.

This clonotype was seen a handful of times. The CDR3 DNA follows: TGTGCCAGCAGTTCTCGCAGGTCCAACTACGGGGAGCAGTACTTC. It translates to CASSSRRSNYGEQYF. The chain links TRBV6-5 to TRBJ2-7; no firm D call. V gave up 4 bases and J gave up 7 bases, with 20 bases separating them. Germline V gene data show CDR1 as MNHEY and CDR2 as SVGAGI. This CDR3 is 15 amino acids long.

The chain combines TRBV25-1 with TRBJ2-7, with D unresolved. The CDR3 covers 15 residues. The V and J ends lost 2 bases and 0 bases respectively, with 11 bases between them. Germline assignment: CDR1 MGHDK and CDR2 SYGVNS. In DNA form, the CDR3 reads TGTGCCAGCAGTGAAACGCAGCTGCGCTCCTACGAGCAGTACTTC. This encodes CASSETQLRSYEQYF.